This T cell receptor beta chain was retrieved from a study of shared clonotypes between healthy human individuals. Study-wide findings and caveats: Among donors, sharing of clonotypes was expected to be affected by sequencing depth.

This clone was counted a single time. As yet, its antigen is unknown. Distinct nucleotide sequences in the sample also encode this CDR3. Assay: immunoSEQ multiplex PCR; the TCRdb copy retains only in-frame clones and omits some. The sample carries 2 million to 3 million clones, roughly 93% recorded once. Division of CD4+ cells produced a CD45RA+ naive subset and a CD45RA-negative memory subset. Germline CDR1 reads LNHDA; CDR2 reads SQIVND (reference sequence). The CDR3 is 15 amino acids. V gave up 5 bases and J gave up 1 base, with 15 bases separating them. The J gene is TRBJ2-7, the V gene TRBV19, with D perhaps TRBD1 (5 bases). The receptor was derived from a man younger than 30 in good health. Some clones in this sample may be carry-over from other donors' samples. Sequences were obtained from naive CD4+ T cells from PBMCs. The sample's subset: CD45RA+ positively selected. The CDR3 DNA sequence: TGTGCCAGTAGTTCCAATGGGGCCGGGTCCTACGAGCAGTACTTC. Protein product: CASSSNGAGSYEQYF.